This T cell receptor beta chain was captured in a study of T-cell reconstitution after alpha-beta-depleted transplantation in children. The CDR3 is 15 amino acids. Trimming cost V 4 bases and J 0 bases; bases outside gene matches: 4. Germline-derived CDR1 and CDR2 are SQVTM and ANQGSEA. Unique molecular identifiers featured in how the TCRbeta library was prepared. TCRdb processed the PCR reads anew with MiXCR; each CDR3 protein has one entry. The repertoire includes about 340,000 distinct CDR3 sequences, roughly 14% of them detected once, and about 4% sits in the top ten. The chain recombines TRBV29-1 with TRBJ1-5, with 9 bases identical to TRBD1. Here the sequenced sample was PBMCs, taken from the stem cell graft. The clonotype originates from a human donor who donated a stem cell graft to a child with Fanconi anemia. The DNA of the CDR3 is TGCAGCGTTGGTGGGGGACAGGGTAGCAATCAGCCCCAGCATTTT. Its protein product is CSVGGGQGSNQPQHF.